This is a list of T cell receptor beta chains from one sample in a study of T cell repertoires in cytomegalovirus infection. These receptors have no known antigen. MiXCR, run by TCRdb on the reads, gives a single entry per CDR3 protein. This sample has some 500,000 distinct CDR3 sequences; about 39% occur once, and the top ten carry around 48%. This sample comprised cultured PBMCs, obtained from culture after CMV antigen stimulation. These receptors were taken from a human donor in good health (CMV status not recorded). Some clones in this sample may be carry-over from other donors' samples. Both conserved end residues are part of each CDR3. A D gene is named only where the DNA matches it firmly. Only some rows state a clone size, as once, few, many or a class for expanded clones.

d_gene: TRBD2
v_gene: TRBV5-4
abundance: .
j_gene: TRBJ2-5
CDR3nt: TGTGCCAGCAGCCCAAGCGGGACCTGGGAGACCCAGTACTTC
CDR3aa: CASSPSGTWETQYF

d_gene: .
v_gene: TRBV12-3/TRBV12-4
abundance: .
j_gene: TRBJ2-3
CDR3nt: TGTGCCAGCAGCATAAGCTCAGATACGCAGTATTTT
CDR3aa: CASSISSDTQYF

d_gene: .
v_gene: TRBV11-2
abundance: few
j_gene: TRBJ2-1
CDR3nt: TGTGCCAGCAGACATGGGAACCTTAACAATGAGCAGTTCTTC
CDR3aa: CASRHGNLNNEQFF

d_gene: .
v_gene: TRBV6-2/TRBV6-3
abundance: .
j_gene: TRBJ1-5
CDR3nt: TGTGCCAGCAGTTACTCGATTGGGACGGGGGAATTTCAGCCCCAGCATTTT
CDR3aa: CASSYSIGTGEFQPQHF

d_gene: TRBD1
v_gene: TRBV28
abundance: few
j_gene: TRBJ2-2
CDR3nt: TGTGCCAGCAGTCCCACCCTTAGGACAGGGAACACCGGGGAGCTGTTTTTT
CDR3aa: CASSPTLRTGNTGELFF

d_gene: TRBD1
v_gene: TRBV7-8
abundance: many
j_gene: TRBJ1-1
CDR3nt: TGTGCCAGCAGCGACGCAGGGGGTAGGAGCACTGAAGCTTTCTTT
CDR3aa: CASSDAGGRSTEAFF

d_gene: TRBD1
v_gene: TRBV12-3/TRBV12-4
abundance: .
j_gene: TRBJ1-2
CDR3nt: TGTGCCAGCAGCTATATGCAGGGGGCGTGGGGCTACACCTTC
CDR3aa: CASSYMQGAWGYTF

d_gene: TRBD2
v_gene: TRBV4-3
abundance: .
j_gene: TRBJ2-1
CDR3nt: TGCGCCAGCAGCCAAGGGCGGGGGGAAGGAGAGCAGTTCTTC
CDR3aa: CASSQGRGEGEQFF

d_gene: .
v_gene: TRBV6-2/TRBV6-3
abundance: .
j_gene: TRBJ2-7
CDR3nt: TGTGCCAGCACCTTCGCAGGGGAGCAGTACTTC
CDR3aa: CASTFAGEQYF

d_gene: TRBD1
v_gene: TRBV12-3/TRBV12-4
abundance: .
j_gene: TRBJ1-5
CDR3nt: TGTGCCAGCAGCTCCCGGCAGGGGGCCGTTGAGCATTTT
CDR3aa: CASSSRQGAVEHF

d_gene: TRBD2
v_gene: TRBV28
abundance: .
j_gene: TRBJ2-5
CDR3nt: TGTGCCAGCAGCCCATTAGAGCGGGGGGCGGTGGAGACCCAGTACTTC
CDR3aa: CASSPLERGAVETQYF